Following are 17 T cell receptor beta chains from one sample sequenced in a study of blood T cell repertoires in COVID-19. Profiled with immunoSEQ multiplex PCR; TCRdb holds only in-frame clones, not every one. The profile covers 300,000 to 450,000 clones, with over 75% appearing a single time and about 2.3% taken by the ten largest. Sequencing was carried out using peripheral blood. The receptors originated from a woman aged 55-75 years with COVID-19, enrolled during active disease.

This clone was detected only a few times. The chain carries TRBV5-6 and TRBJ1-2; 10 bases map to TRBD1. Germline V lookup: CDR1 SGHDT, CDR2 YYEEEE. The CDR3 totals 14 residues. J was trimmed by 2 bases and V by 5 bases; bases with no gene match: 3. Here the CDR3 DNA reads TGTGCCAGCAGTCGGGGACAGGGGAACTATGGCTACACCTTC. It yields the protein CASSRGQGNYGYTF.

The chain couples TRBV6-5 to TRBJ1-4, with 7 nucleotides matching TRBD1. Trimming at V came to 1 base and at J to 3 bases, leaving 2 bases not matched to a gene. The germline gives CDR1 MNHEY, CDR2 SVGAGI. There are 15 residues in the CDR3. The CDR3 is CASSYYQGANEKLFF. CDR3 DNA sequence: TGTGCCAGCAGTTACTATCAGGGGGCTAATGAAAAACTGTTTTTT.

The rearrangement links TRBV27 to TRBJ1-2; TRBD1 might be the D (5 bases). V dropped 7 bases and J dropped 1 base, with 16 bases sitting between them. In germline, CDR1 is MNHEY, CDR2 SMNVEV (reference sequence). This CDR3 is 15 amino acids long. The CDR3 DNA follows: TGTGCCAGCACACCCGAGACAGATCTTAACTATGGCTACACCTTC. Protein product: CASTPETDLNYGYTF.

V usage is TRBV5-6 and J usage is TRBJ2-5; tentative D call: TRBD2 (7 bases). CDR3 length equals 14 residues. CDR1 and CDR2 from the germline V gene are SGHDT and YYEEEE. Trimming shortened V by 10 bases and J by 1 base, and 17 bases separated the two germline ends. In nucleotides, the CDR3 is TGTGCCTTCCATCGGCGGGGGCCCCAAGAGACCCAGTACTTC. Its translation: CAFHRRGPQETQYF. Combining the CDR3 with reference TRBV5-6 and TRBJ2-5 gives the whole variable domain DAGVTQSPTHLIKTRGQQVTLRCSPKSGHDTVSWYQQALGQGPQFIFQYYEEEERQRGNFPDRFSGHQFPNYSSELNVNALLLGDSALYLCAFHRRGPQETQYFGPGTRLLVL.

The V call is TRBV6-5, the J call TRBJ1-5; D not certain. The V gene's germline CDR1 is MNHEY and CDR2 SVGAGI. CDR3 size: 15 residues. Trimming took off 4 bases at V and 0 bases at J, with 10 bases between the two ends. The CDR3 reads CASSLDGYSNQPQHF. Written as DNA, the CDR3 is TGTGCCAGCAGTTTAGACGGGTATAGCAATCAGCCCCAGCATTTT.

The rearrangement uses TRBV18 and TRBJ2-4; TRBD2 aligns across 8 bases. Germline V gives CDR1 KGHSH, CDR2 LQKENI. V trimming: 6 bases; J trimming: 3 bases; junction bases outside the gene matches: 13. This CDR3 contains 17 residues. The CDR3 is CASSPRRGAEGKNIQYF. The CDR3 DNA follows: TGTGCCAGCTCGCCCCGGCGGGGGGCCGAAGGCAAAAACATTCAGTACTTC.

V gene TRBV19 combines with J gene TRBJ1-2; TRBD1 aligns across 9 bases. CDR1 is LNHDA, CDR2 SQIVND, per germline (reference sequence). The CDR3 loop spans 13 amino acids. J lost 7 bases, V lost 6 bases, and 6 bases had no gene match. CDR3: CASRRDRAGGYTF. CDR3 in DNA: TGTGCCAGTAGAAGGGACAGGGCCGGTGGCTACACCTTC.

The chain is built from TRBV18 and TRBJ1-5, with D perhaps matching TRBD1 (6 bases). Germline loops: CDR1 KGHSH, CDR2 LQKENI. This CDR3 is 14 amino acids long. V shed 4 bases and J shed 4 bases, with 11 bases lying between them. The CDR3 protein is CASSHREQNQPQHF. The CDR3 bases are TGTGCCAGCTCACACAGGGAACAGAATCAGCCCCAGCATTTT.

This rearrangement joins TRBV30 to TRBJ1-2; 9 positions agree with TRBD1. The CDR3 runs 15 residues. Trimming removed 5 bases from V and 5 bases from J; junction bases left unmatched: 12. Germline assignment: CDR1 GTSNPN and CDR2 SVGIG (reference sequence). The CDR3 reads CAWSGQGISRYGYTF. CDR3 DNA sequence: TGTGCCTGGTCGGGACAGGGTATCAGTCGGTATGGCTACACCTTC. Using reference TRBV30 and TRBJ1-2 for the parts outside the CDR3, the full variable domain is SQTIHQWPATLVQPVGSPLSLECTVEGTSNPNLYWYRQAAGRGLQLLFYSVGIGQISSEVPQNLSASRPQDRQFILSSKKLLLSDSGFYLCAWSGQGISRYGYTFGSGTRLTVV.

CDR3 sequence: CASSFRRGGGRADTQYF. CDR3 in DNA: TGCGCCAGCAGCTTCCGACGCGGCGGGGGGCGGGCAGATACGCAGTATTTT. The gene calls are TRBV5-1 and TRBJ2-3, with TRBD2 identical over 8 bases. The CDR3 runs to 17 residues. CDR1 and CDR2 (germline): SGHRS, YFSETQ. With 2 bases clipped from V and 4 bases from J, the junction kept 12 bases outside the gene matches.

About this clone: Distinct nucleotide sequences in the sample also encode this CDR3. This rearrangement joins TRBV18 to TRBJ2-1; 7 nucleotides agree with TRBD1. The CDR3 extends over 14 amino acids. V lost 4 bases, J lost 4 bases, and 4 bases stayed unmatched. Germline CDR1 reads KGHSH; CDR2 reads LQKENI. Here the CDR3 reads CASSLGTVYNEQFF. CDR3 nucleotide sequence: TGTGCCAGCTCACTGGGGACAGTTTACAATGAGCAGTTCTTC.

The chain carries TRBV19 and TRBJ2-5; 8 bases are a match to TRBD1. V gave up 0 bases and J gave up 4 bases; unmatched junction bases: 4. CDR1 and CDR2 from the germline V gene are LNHDA and SQIVND (reference sequence). This CDR3 region has 15 residues. This CDR3 is CASSIDRTGRETQYF. CDR3 DNA sequence: TGTGCCAGTAGTATAGATCGGACAGGGCGAGAGACCCAGTACTTC.

This rearrangement joins TRBV28 to TRBJ1-5, with TRBD1 identical over 7 bases. This CDR3 has 14 residues. From germline, CDR1 is MDHEN and CDR2 SYDVKM. V gave up 6 bases and J gave up 6 bases; unmatched junction bases: 8. CDR3 nucleotides: TGTGCCAGCAGAAGCAGACAGGGAACTCAGCCCCAGCATTTT. Translated: CASRSRQGTQPQHF.

This chain connects TRBV7-2 to TRBJ2-7; 7 bases align to TRBD1. The junction had 6 bases not matched to a gene; V was cut back by 5 bases and J by 2 bases. CDR3 size: 14 residues. The V gene's germline CDR1 is SGHTA and CDR2 FQGNSA. Here the CDR3 DNA reads TGTGCCAGCAGCCTATCGGGACAGACCTACGAGCAGTACTTC. This encodes CASSLSGQTYEQYF.

The chain employs TRBV7-9 and TRBJ1-4; 9 nucleotides align to TRBD1. Germline values: CDR1 SEHNR, CDR2 FQNEAQ (reference sequence). The J segment lost 1 base and the V segment lost 4 bases, leaving 10 bases of the junction unmatched. The CDR3 sequence is 18 residues long. The CDR3 is CASSSNRGPLLTNEKLFF. The CDR3 coding sequence is TGTGCCAGCAGCTCTAACAGGGGGCCCTTACTAACTAATGAAAAACTGTTTTTT.

This chain connects TRBV7-3 to TRBJ2-7; D might be TRBD1 (6 bases). Looked up from germline, CDR1 is SGHTA and CDR2 is FQGTGA. This CDR3 is built from 12 residues. Trimming shortened V by 2 bases and J by 9 bases, and 11 bases separated the two germline ends. CDR3 nucleotide sequence: TGTGCCAGCAGCTTAGAGGGGGATGGGCAGTACTTC. As protein: CASSLEGDGQYF.

The V call is TRBV7-9, the J call TRBJ1-3, with TRBD1 as a possible D gene (6 bases). V was cut by 1 base and J by 4 bases, with 11 bases left in between. The CDR3 length is 15 residues. The germline V gene has CDR1 SEHNR and CDR2 FQNEAQ (reference sequence). The CDR3 here is CASSLDRTVGNTIYF. The CDR3, as DNA: TGTGCCAGCAGCTTAGACAGGACAGTGGGAAACACCATATATTTT.